What follows are 10 T cell receptor beta chains derived from one specimen sequenced in a study of cytomegalovirus exposure and HLA in healthy donors. Researchers ran the PCR with 60 Vbeta and 13 Jbeta primers. Sequencing used immunoSEQ multiplex PCR; TCRdb keeps in-frame clones, though not all of them. The table lists roughly 140,000 clones, approximately 80% of them singletons. The sequenced material came from PBMCs. All receptors derive from a female donor in good health and CMV-seronegative.

The rearrangement joins TRBV21-1 to TRBJ1-1. TRBV21-1 is given as a pseudogene. The CDR3 runs 14 residues. The CDR3: CASSRGGPNTEAFF. The CDR3 DNA reads TGTGCCAGCAGCAGGGGAGGGCCGAACACTGAAGCTTTCTTT.

The chain uses TRBV19 and TRBJ2-3, with 11 bases lining up with TRBD2. From germline, CDR1 is LNHDA and CDR2 SQIVND (reference sequence). The CDR3 has 17 residues. The ends lost 5 bases at V and 1 base at J; junction bases unmatched: 8. CDR3 amino acids: CASSLAGGRSGTDTQYF. The CDR3 nucleotides read TGTGCCAGTAGTTTAGCGGGGGGGCGGTCCGGCACAGATACGCAGTATTTT.

This chain joins TRBV4-2 and TRBJ2-3; D gene unclear. From germline, CDR1 is LGHNA and CDR2 YNFKEQ. The CDR3 length is 13 residues. V shed 2 bases and J shed 4 bases, with 7 bases lying between them. The CDR3 loop is CASSQSESDTQYF. CDR3 bases: TGTGCCAGCAGCCAATCCGAGTCAGATACGCAGTATTTT.

This sequence joins TRBV30 and TRBJ2-7; possible D gene TRBD1, 6 bases. V lost 1 base to trimming and J lost 0 bases, with 7 bases between them. The CDR3 is 13 amino acids. Germline lookup yields CDR1 GTSNPN and CDR2 SVGIG (reference sequence). The CDR3 DNA is TGTGCCTGGAGTGGAGGGGGCTCCTACGAGCAGTACTTC. It specifies CAWSGGGSYEQYF. The full variable domain, rest sourced from reference TRBV30 and TRBJ2-7, is SQTIHQWPATLVQPVGSPLSLECTVEGTSNPNLYWYRQAAGRGLQLLFYSVGIGQISSEVPQNLSASRPQDRQFILSSKKLLLSDSGFYLCAWSGGGSYEQYFGPGTRLTVT.

This chain connects TRBV29-1 to TRBJ2-1; 9 nucleotides line up with TRBD1. Germline CDR1 SQVTM, CDR2 ANQGSEA. The CDR3 is 13 amino acids. V trimming: 4 bases; J trimming: 4 bases; junction bases outside the gene matches: 2. The CDR3 protein is CSVGDRGYNEQFF. The CDR3 DNA follows: TGCAGCGTTGGAGACAGGGGGTACAATGAGCAGTTCTTC.

This rearrangement joins TRBV5-4 to TRBJ1-2; the match to TRBD1 covers 10 bases. Germline V CDR1 and CDR2: SGHNT, YYREEE (reference sequence). The trim removed 5 bases at V and 4 bases at J, leaving 14 bases unmatched. The CDR3 has 17 residues. This chain's CDR3 is CASREGDRGRVAYGYTF. The CDR3 region has the DNA TGTGCCAGCAGGGAGGGAGACAGGGGGCGCGTTGCCTATGGCTACACCTTC.

The chain links TRBV5-8 to TRBJ1-5; D gene ambiguous. The V and J ends lost 4 bases and 5 bases respectively, with 10 bases between them. The CDR3 is 13 residues long. CDR1 is SGHTS and CDR2 is YDEGEE in the germline V gene. The CDR3, as DNA: TGTGCCAGCAGCCCTTTTCGGGATCAGCCCCAGCATTTT. Protein product: CASSPFRDQPQHF.

Only one count was recorded for this clone. This chain connects TRBV11-2 to TRBJ2-7; 8 bases are a match to TRBD1. This CDR3 spans 15 amino acids. Germline V gene data show CDR1 as SGHAT and CDR2 as FQNNGV. V lost 5 bases, J lost 4 bases, and 10 bases stayed unmatched. The DNA for the CDR3 is TGTGCCAGCAGCCTCTGGACAGGGAAAAATTACGAGCAGTACTTC. Amino acid sequence: CASSLWTGKNYEQYF. Together with reference TRBV11-2 and TRBJ2-7, the CDR3 gives the full variable domain: EAGVAQSPRYKIIEKRQSVAFWCNPISGHATLYWYQQILGQGPKLLIQFQNNGVVDDSQLPKDRFSAERLKGVDSTLKIQPAKLEDSAVYLCASSLWTGKNYEQYFGPGTRLTVT.

This clone was detected once. CDR3 in amino acids: CASSISSGPTYEQYF. The CDR3 nucleotides are TGTGCCAGCTCAATTTCTAGCGGGCCTACCTACGAGCAGTACTTC. The genes are TRBV18 and TRBJ2-7; TRBD2 matches 8 bases. V gave up 5 bases and J gave up 2 bases; unmatched junction bases: 8. This CDR3 spans 15 amino acids. Looked up from germline, CDR1 is KGHSH and CDR2 is LQKENI.

The chain links TRBV14 to TRBJ1-2; a weak D match, TRBD1 (6 bases). The V gene lost 4 bases and the J gene lost 5 bases, with 14 bases spanning the gap. The CDR3 has 14 amino acids. CDR1 is SGHDN, CDR2 FVKESK, per germline. CDR3 region: CASSPDSFLYGYTF. The CDR3 DNA sequence: TGTGCCAGCAGCCCGGACAGTTTCCTTTATGGCTACACCTTC.